This is a list of T cell receptor beta chains from one sample in a study of radiotherapy plus CTLA-4 blockade in lung cancer. Profiling relied on immunoSEQ multiplex PCR, and the TCRdb table lists in-frame clones only, not all of them. The table lists 40,000 to 45,000 clones, more than 70% of them singletons, with around 2.4% in the top ten. This specimen was peripheral blood, taken from a patient treated with radiotherapy plus ipilimumab. The receptors originated from a human donor with non-small cell lung cancer whose response to radiotherapy plus ipilimumab could not be evaluated. Each CDR3 is given with its conserved first and last residue. Fields, in order: V gene, J gene, D gene, clone size, CDR3 protein, CDR3 DNA. The D gene is left open where the match is weak. Rows may omit the clone size; those that give it use once, few, many or a size class.

v_call: TRBV10-2
j_call: TRBJ2-7
d_call: TRBD2
clone_size: .
cdr3_aa: CASSDSGRGYEQYF
cdr3_nt: TGCGCCAGCAGTGATAGCGGGAGAGGCTACGAGCAGTACTTC

v_call: TRBV5-8
j_call: TRBJ1-5
d_call: TRBD1
clone_size: .
cdr3_aa: CASSSGDRVRQPQHF
cdr3_nt: TGTGCCAGCAGCTCAGGGGACAGGGTGCGCCAGCCCCAGCATTTT

v_call: TRBV7-2
j_call: TRBJ1-2
d_call: .
clone_size: .
cdr3_aa: CASSFLGQGNGYTF
cdr3_nt: TGTGCCAGCAGCTTTCTGGGCCAGGGGAACGGCTACACCTTC

v_call: TRBV5-1
j_call: TRBJ1-1
d_call: TRBD1
clone_size: .
cdr3_aa: CASSRGQGDDEAFF
cdr3_nt: TGCGCCAGCAGCAGAGGACAGGGGGATGATGAAGCTTTCTTT

v_call: TRBV30
j_call: TRBJ2-7
d_call: TRBD1
clone_size: .
cdr3_aa: CAWSFAPGQGALAEQYF
cdr3_nt: TGTGCCTGGAGTTTCGCGCCGGGACAGGGGGCGCTGGCCGAGCAGTACTTC

v_call: TRBV11-2
j_call: TRBJ2-5
d_call: TRBD1
clone_size: .
cdr3_aa: CASSLDLGTGGEEQYF
cdr3_nt: TGTGCCAGCAGCTTAGATCTCGGGACAGGGGGAGAGGAGCAGTACTTC

v_call: TRBV19
j_call: TRBJ1-6
d_call: TRBD1
clone_size: .
cdr3_aa: CASSTSGQDNSPLHF
cdr3_nt: TGTGCCAGTAGTACCTCTGGACAGGATAATTCACCCCTCCACTTT

v_call: TRBV20-1
j_call: TRBJ2-5
d_call: .
clone_size: .
cdr3_aa: CSAALQETQYF
cdr3_nt: TGCAGTGCCGCACTCCAAGAGACCCAGTACTTC

v_call: TRBV7-9
j_call: TRBJ2-7
d_call: .
clone_size: .
cdr3_aa: CASSNDRRSYEQYF
cdr3_nt: TGTGCCAGCAGCAACGACAGGAGGTCCTACGAGCAGTACTTC

v_call: TRBV6-1
j_call: TRBJ1-3
d_call: TRBD1
clone_size: .
cdr3_aa: CASSGYWTGTGNTIYF
cdr3_nt: TGTGCCAGCAGTGGATACTGGACAGGGACTGGAAACACCATATATTTT

v_call: TRBV4-3
j_call: TRBJ2-4
d_call: .
clone_size: .
cdr3_aa: CASSQGARGSGYIQYF
cdr3_nt: TGCGCCAGCAGCCAAGGGGCTCGGGGGTCCGGTTACATTCAGTACTTC

v_call: TRBV9
j_call: TRBJ2-3
d_call: TRBD2
clone_size: .
cdr3_aa: CASSLGLAGADTQYF
cdr3_nt: TGTGCCAGCAGCCTGGGACTAGCGGGGGCCGATACGCAGTATTTT

v_call: TRBV28
j_call: TRBJ2-7
d_call: .
clone_size: .
cdr3_aa: CASSRVGAYEQYF
cdr3_nt: TGTGCCAGCTCCCGGGTCGGGGCCTACGAGCAGTACTTC

v_call: TRBV7-3
j_call: TRBJ2-1
d_call: .
clone_size: few
cdr3_aa: CASKGVRSEQFF
cdr3_nt: TGTGCCAGCAAGGGAGTAAGAAGTGAGCAGTTCTTC

v_call: TRBV4-3
j_call: TRBJ2-5
d_call: .
clone_size: .
cdr3_aa: CASSLLGGLGSQYF
cdr3_nt: TGCGCCAGCAGCCTTCTCGGGGGGCTCGGGTCTCAGTACTTC

v_call: TRBV5-1
j_call: TRBJ1-1
d_call: TRBD1
clone_size: .
cdr3_aa: CASSLGTAHSEAFF
cdr3_nt: TGCGCCAGCAGCCTCGGGACAGCTCACTCTGAAGCTTTCTTT

v_call: TRBV19
j_call: TRBJ1-6
d_call: TRBD1
clone_size: .
cdr3_aa: CASSRGRNSPLHF
cdr3_nt: TGTGCCAGTAGCAGGGGGCGGAATTCACCCCTCCACTTT

v_call: TRBV28
j_call: TRBJ1-2
d_call: .
clone_size: .
cdr3_aa: CASTVSLYGANYGYTF
cdr3_nt: TGTGCCAGCACAGTTTCCTTGTACGGAGCTAACTATGGCTACACCTTC

v_call: TRBV2
j_call: TRBJ2-7
d_call: TRBD1
clone_size: .
cdr3_aa: CASSWDRLLLKYEQYF
cdr3_nt: TGTGCCAGCAGCTGGGACAGGCTCCTTTTAAAATACGAGCAGTACTTC

v_call: TRBV2
j_call: TRBJ1-6
d_call: TRBD1
clone_size: few
cdr3_aa: CASRRTGDSPLHF
cdr3_nt: TGTGCCAGCAGGCGGACAGGGGATTCACCCCTCCACTTT

v_call: TRBV6-5
j_call: TRBJ1-5
d_call: .
clone_size: .
cdr3_aa: CASSTGGAQHF
cdr3_nt: TGTGCCAGCAGTACGGGGGGAGCCCAGCATTTT

v_call: TRBV10-3
j_call: TRBJ1-1
d_call: .
clone_size: .
cdr3_aa: CAISEGARGEAFF
cdr3_nt: TGTGCCATCAGTGAGGGGGCCAGGGGTGAAGCTTTCTTT

v_call: TRBV28
j_call: TRBJ2-5
d_call: TRBD1
clone_size: .
cdr3_aa: CASSRPGQGKETQYF
cdr3_nt: TGTGCCAGCAGCCGCCCGGGACAGGGGAAAGAGACCCAGTACTTC

v_call: TRBV4-3
j_call: TRBJ2-1
d_call: TRBD2
clone_size: .
cdr3_aa: CASSQWEGGDSASYNEQFF
cdr3_nt: TGCGCCAGCAGCCAATGGGAGGGCGGAGACTCGGCCTCCTACAATGAGCAGTTCTTC

v_call: TRBV21-1
j_call: TRBJ2-1
d_call: .
clone_size: few
cdr3_aa: CASSKDRDKENNEQFF
cdr3_nt: TGTGCCAGCAGCAAAGACCGGGACAAGGAAAACAATGAGCAGTTCTTC

v_call: TRBV10-2
j_call: TRBJ1-4
d_call: .
clone_size: .
cdr3_aa: CASSELAVSGGEKLFF
cdr3_nt: TGCGCCAGCAGTGAGCTGGCCGTTTCGGGAGGTGAAAAACTGTTTTTT

v_call: TRBV5-5
j_call: TRBJ1-5
d_call: .
clone_size: .
cdr3_aa: CASSLDRVPQPQHF
cdr3_nt: TGTGCCAGCAGCTTGGACAGGGTTCCTCAGCCCCAGCATTTT

v_call: TRBV28
j_call: TRBJ2-5
d_call: TRBD2
clone_size: .
cdr3_aa: CAASAGGAGAGVETQYF
cdr3_nt: TGTGCCGCCAGCGCGGGAGGGGCGGGGGCTGGAGTAGAGACCCAGTACTTC

v_call: TRBV7-3
j_call: TRBJ2-3
d_call: TRBD2
clone_size: .
cdr3_aa: CASSPSLGGADTQYF
cdr3_nt: TGTGCCAGCAGCCCCTCCCTTGGGGGGGCAGATACGCAGTATTTT

v_call: TRBV5-4
j_call: TRBJ2-2
d_call: .
clone_size: .
cdr3_aa: CASERENTGELFF
cdr3_nt: TGTGCCAGCGAGAGGGAGAACACCGGGGAGCTGTTTTTT

v_call: TRBV7-3
j_call: TRBJ2-1
d_call: TRBD2
clone_size: .
cdr3_aa: CASSLTTSGYNEQFF
cdr3_nt: TGTGCCAGCAGCCTCACGACTAGCGGGTACAATGAGCAGTTCTTC

v_call: TRBV9
j_call: TRBJ2-2
d_call: TRBD1
clone_size: .
cdr3_aa: CASQDRVGTGELFF
cdr3_nt: TGTGCCAGCCAAGACAGGGTAGGCACCGGGGAGCTGTTTTTT

v_call: TRBV5-1
j_call: TRBJ1-1
d_call: .
clone_size: .
cdr3_aa: CASSLAAGSTEAFF
cdr3_nt: TGCGCCAGCAGCTTGGCGGCAGGGTCCACTGAAGCTTTCTTT

v_call: TRBV19
j_call: TRBJ2-7
d_call: .
clone_size: .
cdr3_aa: CASSIGVSLSYEQYF
cdr3_nt: TGTGCCAGTAGTATAGGAGTCTCGCTATCCTACGAGCAGTACTTC

v_call: TRBV7-9
j_call: TRBJ2-1
d_call: .
clone_size: few
cdr3_aa: CASSIAVGESYNEQFF
cdr3_nt: TGTGCCAGCAGCATCGCAGTCGGGGAATCCTACAATGAGCAGTTCTTC

v_call: TRBV12-5
j_call: TRBJ2-1
d_call: .
clone_size: .
cdr3_aa: CASGLGQTTNEQFF
cdr3_nt: TGTGCTAGTGGTTTGGGACAGACCACCAATGAGCAGTTCTTC

v_call: TRBV6-1
j_call: TRBJ2-7
d_call: TRBD1
clone_size: once
cdr3_aa: CASSRDRGSYEQYF
cdr3_nt: TGTGCCAGCAGCAGGGACAGGGGGTCCTACGAGCAGTACTTC

v_call: TRBV6-5
j_call: TRBJ1-5
d_call: TRBD1
clone_size: few
cdr3_aa: CASKGDSYSNQPQHF
cdr3_nt: TGTGCTAGCAAGGGGGACAGCTATAGCAATCAGCCCCAGCATTTT

v_call: TRBV4-2
j_call: TRBJ1-1
d_call: .
clone_size: once
cdr3_aa: CASSPQTQTGKTEAFF
cdr3_nt: TGTGCCAGCAGCCCACAAACACAAACAGGGAAGACTGAAGCTTTCTTT

v_call: TRBV5-1
j_call: TRBJ2-3
d_call: TRBD2
clone_size: once
cdr3_aa: CASSVGGGVGTDTQYF
cdr3_nt: TGCGCCAGCAGCGTTGGTGGGGGGGTCGGCACAGATACGCAGTATTTT